This T cell receptor beta chain stems from a study of response to subunit inactivated influenza vaccine. The study's findings and limits: Each seasonal influenza vaccination recruits few new T cells, the authors suggested.

CDR1 is DFQATT and CDR2 is SNEGSKA in the germline V gene (reference sequence). The CDR3 is 13 amino acids. V lost 3 bases and J lost 4, with 12 bases in between. From the RT-PCR reads, TCRdb called clonotypes with MiXCR, one entry per CDR3 protein. This table holds about 190,000 distinct CDR3 sequences, approximately 14% found once. This clonotype showed up just a few times. Its antigen is unknown. This chain joins TRBV20-1 and TRBJ1-2, with a possible D match to TRBD1 (5 bases). The TCR was taken from a man aged 50 or older who received an inactivated influenza vaccine. The starting material was CD8+ T cells sorted from PBMCs, obtained around 5 days after vaccination. The CDR3 region has the DNA TGCAGTGCTAGTGGGGGGTTAGGCTATGGCTACACCTTC. It translates to CSASGGLGYGYTF.